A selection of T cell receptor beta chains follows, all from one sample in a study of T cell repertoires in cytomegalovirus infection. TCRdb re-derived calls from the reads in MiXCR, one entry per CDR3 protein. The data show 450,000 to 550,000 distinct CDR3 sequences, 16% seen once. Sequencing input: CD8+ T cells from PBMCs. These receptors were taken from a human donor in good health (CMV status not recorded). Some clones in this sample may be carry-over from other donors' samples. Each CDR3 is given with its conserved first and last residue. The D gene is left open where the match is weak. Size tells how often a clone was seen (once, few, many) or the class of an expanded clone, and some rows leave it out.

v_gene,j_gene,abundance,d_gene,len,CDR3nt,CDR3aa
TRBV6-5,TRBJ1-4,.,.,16,TGTGCCAGCAGCGCACCACGGGGACAAGGGGATGAAAAACTGTTTTTT,CASSAPRGQGDEKLFF
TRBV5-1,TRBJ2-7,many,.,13,TGCGCCAGCAGCTCCGGGACTCCTCTCGAGCAGTACTTC,CASSSGTPLEQYF
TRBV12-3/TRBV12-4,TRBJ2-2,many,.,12,TGTGCCAGCACTTCAGGGACCGGGGAGCTGTTTTTT,CASTSGTGELFF
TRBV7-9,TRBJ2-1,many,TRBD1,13,TGTGCCAGCAGCCTCGGGACAGGCAATGAGCAGTTCTTC,CASSLGTGNEQFF
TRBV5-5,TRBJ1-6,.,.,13,TGTGCCAGCAGCCTGAAGGATAATTCACCCCTCCACTTT,CASSLKDNSPLHF
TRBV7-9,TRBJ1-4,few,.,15,TGTGCCAGCAGCTTAGACATGTCCTATAATGAAAAACTGTTTTTT,CASSLDMSYNEKLFF
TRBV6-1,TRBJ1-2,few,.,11,TGTGCCAGCAGTGAATCTTGGGGCTACACCTTC,CASSESWGYTF
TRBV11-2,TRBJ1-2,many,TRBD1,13,TGTGCCAGCAGCTTCCGGGACAGGGGGGGCTACACCTTC,CASSFRDRGGYTF
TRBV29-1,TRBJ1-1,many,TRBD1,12,TGCAGCGTCGAGAGACAGGGGCCTGAAGCTTTCTTT,CSVERQGPEAFF
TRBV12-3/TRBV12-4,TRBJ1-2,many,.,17,TGTGCCAGCAGCATTACCCTCATCTCGACGTCTAACTATGGCTACACCTTC,CASSITLISTSNYGYTF
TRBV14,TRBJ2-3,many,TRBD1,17,TGTGCCAGCAGCCCTGGGTTTGTGGGACAGGGTTCAGATACGCAGTATTTT,CASSPGFVGQGSDTQYF
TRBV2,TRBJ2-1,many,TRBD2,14,TGTGCCCGGAGGTCGACTAGCGGGGCCAATGAGCAGTTCTTC,CARRSTSGANEQFF
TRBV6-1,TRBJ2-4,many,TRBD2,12,TGTGCCAGCAACCGGGGGGGAGACATTCAGTACTTC,CASNRGGDIQYF
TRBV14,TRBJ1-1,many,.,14,TGTGCCAGCACTGATGCAGGGGAGAACACTGAAGCTTTCTTT,CASTDAGENTEAFF
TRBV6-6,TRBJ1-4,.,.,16,TGTGCCAGCACCTTAAACCCTCAGGGATCTAATGAAAAACTGTTTTTT,CASTLNPQGSNEKLFF
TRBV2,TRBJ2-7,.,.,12,TGTGCCAGCAGAGACAGGTTCAACGAGCAGTACTTC,CASRDRFNEQYF
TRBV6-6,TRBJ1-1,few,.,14,TGTGCCAGCAGCTCCGGGGGAATGGGCACTGAAGCTTTCTTT,CASSSGGMGTEAFF
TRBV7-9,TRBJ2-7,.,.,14,TGTGCCAACAGCCACCTGGAGGAGTCCTACGAGCAGTACTTC,CANSHLEESYEQYF